These T cell receptor beta chains were read from a single sample in a study of CD8 T cells in Susac syndrome. TCRdb fed the immunoSEQ multiplex PCR reads into MiXCR, producing one record per CDR3 protein. In the table there are more than 250,000 distinct CDR3 sequences, roughly nine tenths of which are singletons. Input material: CD4+ T cells from PBMCs. Receptors originate from a human donor with multiple sclerosis. The CDR3 runs from the conserved cysteine through the conserved F or W. Each record gives: CDR3 DNA, CDR3 protein, V gene, D gene, clone size, J gene. A D gene is named only where the DNA matches it firmly. A row's size may be missing; if present it is once, few, many or a size class.

cdr3_nt: TGTGCCAGCAGCTTGGGAATGGGTGAAAAACTGTTTTTT; cdr3_aa: CASSLGMGEKLFF; v_call: TRBV5-4; d_call: NA; clone_size: NA; j_call: TRBJ1-4
cdr3_nt: TGTGCCAGCAGTTTACTGCCGACAGGGTCGGGTCAGCCCCAGCATTTT; cdr3_aa: CASSLLPTGSGQPQHF; v_call: TRBV12-3/TRBV12-4; d_call: TRBD1; clone_size: NA; j_call: TRBJ1-5
cdr3_nt: TGCAGTGCTTCAGGGGGCAGTAATTCACCCCTCCACTTT; cdr3_aa: CSASGGSNSPLHF; v_call: TRBV20-1; d_call: TRBD1; clone_size: NA; j_call: TRBJ1-6
cdr3_nt: TGTGCCAGCAGTGGGATCCGGGACTCCAAGAATACGCAGTATTTT; cdr3_aa: CASSGIRDSKNTQYF; v_call: TRBV6-1; d_call: NA; clone_size: once; j_call: TRBJ2-3
cdr3_nt: TGTGCCAGCAGTCAGGGGGCGGGTCAGCCCCAGCATTTT; cdr3_aa: CASSQGAGQPQHF; v_call: TRBV12-3/TRBV12-4; d_call: TRBD1; clone_size: NA; j_call: TRBJ1-5
cdr3_nt: TGCGCCAGCAGCTTGGAGGGTGGTGGTTATAGGTTGTCGGAGCAGTACTTC; cdr3_aa: CASSLEGGGYRLSEQYF; v_call: TRBV5-1; d_call: NA; clone_size: NA; j_call: TRBJ2-7
cdr3_nt: TGCGCCAGCAGCCAAGAATCCCTAGCGGGAACGACCGGGGAGCTGTTTTTT; cdr3_aa: CASSQESLAGTTGELFF; v_call: TRBV4-1; d_call: TRBD2; clone_size: once; j_call: TRBJ2-2
cdr3_nt: TGTGCCAGCAGCTTGGCCCGGACTAGCGGGAGGGCGGAAAGCACAGATACGCAGTATTTT; cdr3_aa: CASSLARTSGRAESTDTQYF; v_call: TRBV5-6; d_call: TRBD2; clone_size: NA; j_call: TRBJ2-3
cdr3_nt: TGTGCCAGTAGTTTCAGTGACTCGAACACCGGGGAGCTGTTTTTT; cdr3_aa: CASSFSDSNTGELFF; v_call: TRBV19; d_call: NA; clone_size: NA; j_call: TRBJ2-2
cdr3_nt: TGTGCCATCAGTGGAAGGGCTAGCGGAGACAATGAGCAGTTCTTC; cdr3_aa: CAISGRASGDNEQFF; v_call: TRBV10-3; d_call: TRBD2; clone_size: NA; j_call: TRBJ2-1
cdr3_nt: TGTGCCAGCTCACCCGGCAGGGGGCACGATACTGAAGCTTTCTTT; cdr3_aa: CASSPGRGHDTEAFF; v_call: TRBV18; d_call: TRBD1; clone_size: NA; j_call: TRBJ1-1
cdr3_nt: TGTGCCAGCTCACCGATCGAGGGTGCGTTCGCGAACACCGGGGAGCTGTTTTTT; cdr3_aa: CASSPIEGAFANTGELFF; v_call: TRBV18; d_call: NA; clone_size: NA; j_call: TRBJ2-2
cdr3_nt: TGTGCCAGCAGTTTAACCAGCCACGAGCAGTACTTC; cdr3_aa: CASSLTSHEQYF; v_call: TRBV12-3/TRBV12-4; d_call: NA; clone_size: NA; j_call: TRBJ2-7
cdr3_nt: TGTGCCACCAGTGGGTATAGGGGTGAGCAGTTCTTC; cdr3_aa: CATSGYRGEQFF; v_call: TRBV24-1; d_call: NA; clone_size: NA; j_call: TRBJ2-1
cdr3_nt: TGTGCCAGCAGTTATAGGGAGGACTCCTACAATGAGCAGTTCTTC; cdr3_aa: CASSYREDSYNEQFF; v_call: TRBV6-2/TRBV6-3; d_call: NA; clone_size: NA; j_call: TRBJ2-1
cdr3_nt: TGTGCCAGCAGCCAAGATCGGTACGGGAGGGCCAGGAATGAGCAGTTCTTC; cdr3_aa: CASSQDRYGRARNEQFF; v_call: TRBV14; d_call: TRBD2; clone_size: NA; j_call: TRBJ2-1
cdr3_nt: TGCAGTGCTAGACCACCAAGTACAGGGGAGAGTACCACAAACGGCTATGGCTACACCTTC; cdr3_aa: CSARPPSTGESTTNGYGYTF; v_call: TRBV20-1; d_call: TRBD1; clone_size: NA; j_call: TRBJ1-2
cdr3_nt: TGTGCCTGGAGTGGAGTTAATGAGCAGTTCTTC; cdr3_aa: CAWSGVNEQFF; v_call: TRBV30; d_call: NA; clone_size: NA; j_call: TRBJ2-1
cdr3_nt: TGTGCCAGCAGCTGGGACAGAGACTACGAGCAGTACTTC; cdr3_aa: CASSWDRDYEQYF; v_call: TRBV25-1; d_call: TRBD1; clone_size: NA; j_call: TRBJ2-7
cdr3_nt: TGTGCCAGTAGCGACCGACAGGGCGGGAACACTGAAGCTTTCTTT; cdr3_aa: CASSDRQGGNTEAFF; v_call: TRBV19; d_call: TRBD1; clone_size: NA; j_call: TRBJ1-1
cdr3_nt: TGTGCCAGCAGGGGGGTTAGCGGCGAAGAGACCCAGTACTTC; cdr3_aa: CASRGVSGEETQYF; v_call: TRBV6-2/TRBV6-3; d_call: NA; clone_size: NA; j_call: TRBJ2-5
cdr3_nt: TGCAGCGGCCTCGGCCTGACAGGGGTAATTCAAGAGACCCAGTACTTC; cdr3_aa: CSGLGLTGVIQETQYF; v_call: TRBV29-1; d_call: TRBD1; clone_size: NA; j_call: TRBJ2-5
cdr3_nt: TGTGCCAGCAGTGCAACAGGGGGATCCGGAAACACCATATATTTT; cdr3_aa: CASSATGGSGNTIYF; v_call: TRBV6-6; d_call: TRBD1; clone_size: once; j_call: TRBJ1-3
cdr3_nt: TGTGCCAGCAGCCATCGAGGTTCACCCCTCCACTTT; cdr3_aa: CASSHRGSPLHF; v_call: TRBV3-1; d_call: NA; clone_size: few; j_call: TRBJ1-6
cdr3_nt: TGTGCCAGCAGCGGGACAGGGGGCGGCACCGGGGAGCTGTTTTTT; cdr3_aa: CASSGTGGGTGELFF; v_call: TRBV2; d_call: TRBD1; clone_size: NA; j_call: TRBJ2-2
cdr3_nt: TGTGCCAGCAGCCAAGATGGCCCCTTTACTAGCGGGAGGAGGTACGAGCAGTACTTC; cdr3_aa: CASSQDGPFTSGRRYEQYF; v_call: TRBV3-1; d_call: TRBD2; clone_size: NA; j_call: TRBJ2-7
cdr3_nt: TGTGCCAGCAGCCCGACAGTGACTTATGGCTACACCTTC; cdr3_aa: CASSPTVTYGYTF; v_call: TRBV5-6; d_call: NA; clone_size: NA; j_call: TRBJ1-2